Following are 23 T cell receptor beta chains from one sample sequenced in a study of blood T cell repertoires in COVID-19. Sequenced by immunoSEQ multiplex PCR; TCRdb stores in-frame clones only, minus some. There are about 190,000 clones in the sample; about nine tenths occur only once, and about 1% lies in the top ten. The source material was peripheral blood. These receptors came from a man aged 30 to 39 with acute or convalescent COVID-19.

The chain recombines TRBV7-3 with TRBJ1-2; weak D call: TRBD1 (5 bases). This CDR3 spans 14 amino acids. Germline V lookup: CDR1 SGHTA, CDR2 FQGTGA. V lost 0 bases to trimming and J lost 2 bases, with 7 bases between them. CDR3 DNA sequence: TGTGCCAGCAGCTTAACGGGACTCAACTATGGCTACACCTTC. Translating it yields CASSLTGLNYGYTF.

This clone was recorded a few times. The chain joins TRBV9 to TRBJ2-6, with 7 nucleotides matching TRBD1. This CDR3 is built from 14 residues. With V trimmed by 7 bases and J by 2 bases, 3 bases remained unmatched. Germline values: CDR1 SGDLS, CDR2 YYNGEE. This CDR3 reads CASQQGTGANVLTF. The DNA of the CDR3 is TGTGCCAGCCAACAGGGGACTGGGGCCAACGTCCTGACTTTC. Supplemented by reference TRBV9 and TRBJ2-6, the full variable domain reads DSGVTQTPKHLITATGQRVTLRCSPRSGDLSVYWYQQSLDQGLQFLIQYYNGEERAKGNILERFSAQQFPDLHSELNLSSLELGDSALYFCASQQGTGANVLTFGAGSRLTVL.

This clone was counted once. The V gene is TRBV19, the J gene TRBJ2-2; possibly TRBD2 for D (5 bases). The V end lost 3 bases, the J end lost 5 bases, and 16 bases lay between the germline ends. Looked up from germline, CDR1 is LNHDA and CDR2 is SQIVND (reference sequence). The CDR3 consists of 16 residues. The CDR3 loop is CASSIESRASTGELFF. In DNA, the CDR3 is TGTGCCAGTAGTATTGAATCGCGGGCAAGTACCGGGGAGCTGTTTTTT.

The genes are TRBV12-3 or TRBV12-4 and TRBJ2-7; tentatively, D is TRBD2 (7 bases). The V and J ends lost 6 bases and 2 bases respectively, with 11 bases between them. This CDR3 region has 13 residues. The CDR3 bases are TGTGCCAGCAGCCTCGGGGGGCCCTACGAGCAGTACTTC. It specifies CASSLGGPYEQYF.

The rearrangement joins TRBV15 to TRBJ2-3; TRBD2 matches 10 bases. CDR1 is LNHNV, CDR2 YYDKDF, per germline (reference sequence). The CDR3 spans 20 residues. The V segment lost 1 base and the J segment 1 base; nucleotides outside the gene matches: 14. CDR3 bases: TGTGCCACCAGCAGAGTTCCAACTAGCGGGATAACCGTTGGCACAGATACGCAGTATTTT. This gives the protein CATSRVPTSGITVGTDTQYF. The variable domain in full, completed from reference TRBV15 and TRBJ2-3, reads DAMVIQNPRYQVTQFGKPVTLSCSQTLNHNVMYWYQQKSSQAPKLLFHYYDKDFNNEADTPDNFQSRRPNTSFCFLDIRSPGLGDTAMYLCATSRVPTSGITVGTDTQYFGPGTRLTVL.

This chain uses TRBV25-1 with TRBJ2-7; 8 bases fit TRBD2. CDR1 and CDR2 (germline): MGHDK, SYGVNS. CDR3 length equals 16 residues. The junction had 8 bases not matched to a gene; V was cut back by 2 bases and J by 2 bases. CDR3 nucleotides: TGTGCCAGCAGTGAACTCCTTAGGCGGGGGGCCTACGAGCAGTACTTC. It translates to CASSELLRRGAYEQYF.

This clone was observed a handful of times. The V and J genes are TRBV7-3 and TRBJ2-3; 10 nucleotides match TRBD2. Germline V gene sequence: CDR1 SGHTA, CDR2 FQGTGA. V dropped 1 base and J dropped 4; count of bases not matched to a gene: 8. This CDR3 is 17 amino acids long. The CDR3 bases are TGTGCCAGCAGCTTAAGTCCTAGCGGGAGTTCCGCAGATACGCAGTATTTT. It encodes CASSLSPSGSSADTQYF. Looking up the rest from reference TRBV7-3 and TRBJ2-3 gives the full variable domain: GAGVSQTPSNKVTEKGKYVELRCDPISGHTALYWYRQSLGQGPEFLIYFQGTGAADDSGLPNDRFFAVRPEGSVSTLKIQRTERGDSAVYLCASSLSPSGSSADTQYFGPGTRLTVL.

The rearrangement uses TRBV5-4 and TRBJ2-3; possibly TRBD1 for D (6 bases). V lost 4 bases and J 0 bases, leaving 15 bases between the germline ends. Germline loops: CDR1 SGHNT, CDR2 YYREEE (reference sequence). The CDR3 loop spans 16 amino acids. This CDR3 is CASSPWGRKSTDTQYF. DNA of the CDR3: TGTGCCAGCAGCCCATGGGGGCGGAAAAGCACAGATACGCAGTATTTT.

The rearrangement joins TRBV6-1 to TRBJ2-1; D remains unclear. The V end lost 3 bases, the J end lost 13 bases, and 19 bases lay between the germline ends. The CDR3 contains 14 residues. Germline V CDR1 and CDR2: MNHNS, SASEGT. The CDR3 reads CASSEALLQTQQFF. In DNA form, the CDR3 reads TGTGCCAGCAGTGAGGCCCTACTACAAACCCAACAGTTCTTC.

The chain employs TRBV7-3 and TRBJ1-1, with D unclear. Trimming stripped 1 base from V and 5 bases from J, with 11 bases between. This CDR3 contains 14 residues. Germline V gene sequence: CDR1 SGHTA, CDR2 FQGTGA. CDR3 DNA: TGTGCCAGCAGCTTAAAAGGGCCGGGGACTGAAGCTTTCTTT. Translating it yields CASSLKGPGTEAFF.

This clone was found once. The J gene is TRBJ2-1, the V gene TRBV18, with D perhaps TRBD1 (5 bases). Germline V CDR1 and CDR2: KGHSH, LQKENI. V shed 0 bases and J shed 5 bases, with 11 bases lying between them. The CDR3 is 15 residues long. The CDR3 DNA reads TGTGCCAGCTCACCACCCAAGGGGTCCAACAATGAGCAGTTCTTC. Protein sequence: CASSPPKGSNNEQFF.

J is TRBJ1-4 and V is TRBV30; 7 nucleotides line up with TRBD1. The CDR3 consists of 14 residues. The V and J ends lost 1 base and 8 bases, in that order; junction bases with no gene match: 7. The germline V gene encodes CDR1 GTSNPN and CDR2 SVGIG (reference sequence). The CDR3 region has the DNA TGTGCCTGGAGTGCACGACAGGGCGGGGAAAAACTGTTTTTT. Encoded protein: CAWSARQGGEKLFF.

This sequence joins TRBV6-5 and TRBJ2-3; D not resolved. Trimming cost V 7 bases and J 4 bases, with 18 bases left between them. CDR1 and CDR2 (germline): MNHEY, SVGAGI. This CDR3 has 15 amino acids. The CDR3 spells CASNQNAPASDTQYF. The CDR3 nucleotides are TGTGCCAGCAATCAAAACGCGCCAGCGTCAGATACGCAGTATTTT.

The chain's CDR3 is CASSMGGSDYNEQFF. CDR3 nucleotides: TGTGCCAGCAGTATGGGGGGGTCCGACTACAATGAGCAGTTCTTC. The rearrangement links TRBV28 to TRBJ2-1; 7 bases align to TRBD2. CDR1 is MDHEN and CDR2 is SYDVKM in the germline V gene. The CDR3 length is 15 residues. The V segment lost 5 bases and the J segment 3 bases; nucleotides outside the gene matches: 7.

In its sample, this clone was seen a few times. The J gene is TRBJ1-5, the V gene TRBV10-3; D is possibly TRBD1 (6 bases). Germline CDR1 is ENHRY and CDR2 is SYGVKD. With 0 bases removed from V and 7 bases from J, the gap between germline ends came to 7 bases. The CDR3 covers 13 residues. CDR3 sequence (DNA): TGTGCCATCAGTGAGTCGGACAGCCAGCCCCAGCATTTT. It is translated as CAISESDSQPQHF.

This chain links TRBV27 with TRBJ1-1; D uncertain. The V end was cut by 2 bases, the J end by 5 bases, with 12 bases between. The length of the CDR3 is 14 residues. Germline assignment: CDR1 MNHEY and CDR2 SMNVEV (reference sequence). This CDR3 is CASSLPGFGTEAFF. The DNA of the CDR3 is TGTGCCAGCAGTTTACCGGGGTTCGGGACTGAAGCTTTCTTT.

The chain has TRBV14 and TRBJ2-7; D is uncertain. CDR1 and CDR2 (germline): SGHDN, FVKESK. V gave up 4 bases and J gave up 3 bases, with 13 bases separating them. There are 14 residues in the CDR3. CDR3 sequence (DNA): TGTGCCAGCAGCCCTACTCCTCAAGACTACGAGCAGTACTTC. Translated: CASSPTPQDYEQYF. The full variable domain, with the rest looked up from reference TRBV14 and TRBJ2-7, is EAGVTQFPSHSVIEKGQTVTLRCDPISGHDNLYWYRRVMGKEIKFLLHFVKESKQDESGMPNNRFLAERTGGTYSTLKVQPAELEDSGVYFCASSPTPQDYEQYFGPGTRLTVT.

The CDR3 loop reads CASSYDSSQLEAFF. The CDR3 region has the DNA TGTGCCAGCAGCTACGACAGCTCACAACTAGAAGCTTTCTTT. The chain carries TRBV7-9 and TRBJ1-1, with TRBD1 as a possible D gene (5 bases). V dropped 4 bases and J dropped 8 bases, with 17 bases sitting between them. Germline loops: CDR1 SEHNR, CDR2 FQNEAQ (reference sequence). The CDR3 covers 14 residues. Filled out from reference TRBV7-9 and TRBJ1-1, the complete variable domain reads DTGVSQNPRHKITKRGQNVTFRCDPISEHNRLYWYRQTLGQGPEFLTYFQNEAQLEKSRLLSDRFSAERPKGSFSTLEIQRTEQGDSAMYLCASSYDSSQLEAFFGQGTRLTVV.

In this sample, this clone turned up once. In DNA, the CDR3 is TGTGCCAGCAGCCGAGGGTTAAGTCAGCCCCAGCATTTT. Its protein product is CASSRGLSQPQHF. The V gene is TRBV16, the J gene TRBJ1-5; D is undetermined. Germline V gives CDR1 KGHSY, CDR2 FQNENV. V shed 4 bases and J shed 6 bases, with 10 bases lying between them. CDR3 size: 13 residues. The whole variable domain, filled in from reference TRBV16 and TRBJ1-5, reads GEEVAQTPKHLVRGEGQKAKLYCAPIKGHSYVFWYQQVLKNEFKFLISFQNENVFDETGMPKERFSAKCLPNSPCSLEIQATKLEDSAVYFCASSRGLSQPQHFGDGTRLSIL.

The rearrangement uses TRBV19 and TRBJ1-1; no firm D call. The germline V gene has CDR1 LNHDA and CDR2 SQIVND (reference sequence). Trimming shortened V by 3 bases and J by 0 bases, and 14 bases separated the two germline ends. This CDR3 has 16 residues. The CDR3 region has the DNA TGTGCCAGTAGTATGGGTCGGGTTCGGATGAACACTGAAGCTTTCTTT. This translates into CASSMGRVRMNTEAFF.

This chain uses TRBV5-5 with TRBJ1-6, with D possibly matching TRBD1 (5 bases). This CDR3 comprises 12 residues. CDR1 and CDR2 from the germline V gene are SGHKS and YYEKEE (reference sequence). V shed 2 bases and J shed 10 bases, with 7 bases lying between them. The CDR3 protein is CASSFQGSPLHF. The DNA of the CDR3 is TGTGCCAGCAGCTTTCAGGGATCACCCCTCCACTTT.

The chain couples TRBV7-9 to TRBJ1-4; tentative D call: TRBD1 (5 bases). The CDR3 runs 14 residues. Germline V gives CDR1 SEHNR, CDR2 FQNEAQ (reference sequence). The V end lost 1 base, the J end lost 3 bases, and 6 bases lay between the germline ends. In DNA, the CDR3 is TGTGCCAGCAGCTTAGGGGGGGCTAATGAAAAACTGTTTTTT. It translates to CASSLGGANEKLFF.

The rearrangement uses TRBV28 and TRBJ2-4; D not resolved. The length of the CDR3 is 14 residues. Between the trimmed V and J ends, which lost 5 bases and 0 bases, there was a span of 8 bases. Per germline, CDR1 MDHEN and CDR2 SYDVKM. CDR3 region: CASSPRLAKNIQYF. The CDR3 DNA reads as TGTGCCAGCAGTCCTCGACTAGCCAAAAACATTCAGTACTTC.